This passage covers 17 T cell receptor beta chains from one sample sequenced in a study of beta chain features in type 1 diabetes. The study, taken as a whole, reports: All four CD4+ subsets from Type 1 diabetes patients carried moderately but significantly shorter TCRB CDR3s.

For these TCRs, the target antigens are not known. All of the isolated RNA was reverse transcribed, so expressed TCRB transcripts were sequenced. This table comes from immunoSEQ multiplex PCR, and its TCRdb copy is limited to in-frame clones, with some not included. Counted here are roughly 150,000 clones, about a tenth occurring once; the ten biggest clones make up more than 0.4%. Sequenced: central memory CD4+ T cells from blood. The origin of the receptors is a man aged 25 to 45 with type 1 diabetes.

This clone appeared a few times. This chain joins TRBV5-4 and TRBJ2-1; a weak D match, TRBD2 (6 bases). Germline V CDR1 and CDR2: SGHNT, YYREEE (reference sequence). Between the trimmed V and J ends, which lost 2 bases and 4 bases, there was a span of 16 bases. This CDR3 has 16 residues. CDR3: CASSLGGAGTYNEQFF. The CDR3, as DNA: TGTGCCAGCAGCTTAGGAGGAGCGGGTACGTACAATGAGCAGTTCTTC.

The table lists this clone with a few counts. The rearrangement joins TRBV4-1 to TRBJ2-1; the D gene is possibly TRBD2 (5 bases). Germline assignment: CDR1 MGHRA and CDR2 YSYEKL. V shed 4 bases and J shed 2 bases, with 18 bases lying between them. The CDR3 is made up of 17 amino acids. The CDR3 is CASSRSPSGLTYNEQFF. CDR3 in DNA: TGCGCCAGCAGCCGTAGCCCGTCGGGATTGACCTACAATGAGCAGTTCTTC.

This CDR3 is CASSSTGGSAFF. In nucleotides, the CDR3 is TGCGCCAGCAGCTCAACAGGGGGCTCAGCTTTCTTT. The V call is TRBV5-1, the J call TRBJ1-1; 9 bases align to TRBD1. CDR1 SGHRS and CDR2 YFSETQ come from the germline V gene. V trimming: 3 bases; J trimming: 10 bases; junction bases outside the gene matches: 4. The CDR3 spans 12 residues.

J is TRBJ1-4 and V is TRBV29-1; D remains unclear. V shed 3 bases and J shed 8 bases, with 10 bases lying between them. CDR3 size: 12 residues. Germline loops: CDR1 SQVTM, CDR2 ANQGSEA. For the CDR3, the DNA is TGCAGCGTTGATGACGGCGGAGAAAAACTGTTTTTT. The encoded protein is CSVDDGGEKLFF.

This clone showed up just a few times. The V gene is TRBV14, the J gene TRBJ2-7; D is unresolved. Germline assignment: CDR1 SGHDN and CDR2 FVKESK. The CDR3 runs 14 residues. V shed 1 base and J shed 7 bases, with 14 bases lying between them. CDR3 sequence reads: CASSQGQAVGEQYF. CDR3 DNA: TGTGCCAGCAGCCAAGGGCAGGCCGTTGGAGAGCAGTACTTC.

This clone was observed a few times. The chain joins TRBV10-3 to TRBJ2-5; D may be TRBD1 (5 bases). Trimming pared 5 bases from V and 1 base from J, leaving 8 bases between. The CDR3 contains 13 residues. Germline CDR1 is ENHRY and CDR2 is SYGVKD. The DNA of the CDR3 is TGTGCCATCAGTTTCGACAGCCAAGAGACCCAGTACTTC. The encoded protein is CAISFDSQETQYF.

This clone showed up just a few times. This CDR3 is CASSQGNTGELFF. The CDR3 nucleotides are TGTGCCAGCAGTCAGGGGAACACCGGGGAGCTGTTTTTT. V gene TRBV6-1 combines with J gene TRBJ2-2; tentatively, D is TRBD1 (5 bases). In germline, CDR1 is MNHNS, CDR2 SASEGT. The CDR3 runs to 13 residues. The V end was cut by 5 bases, the J end by 1 base, with 5 bases between.

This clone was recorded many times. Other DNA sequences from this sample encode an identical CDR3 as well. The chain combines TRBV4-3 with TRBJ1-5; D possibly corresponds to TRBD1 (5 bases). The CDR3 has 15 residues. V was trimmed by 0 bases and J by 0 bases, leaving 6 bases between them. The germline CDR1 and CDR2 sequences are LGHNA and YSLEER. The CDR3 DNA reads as TGCGCCAGCAGCCAAGATGGACATAGCAATCAGCCCCAGCATTTT. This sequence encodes CASSQDGHSNQPQHF.

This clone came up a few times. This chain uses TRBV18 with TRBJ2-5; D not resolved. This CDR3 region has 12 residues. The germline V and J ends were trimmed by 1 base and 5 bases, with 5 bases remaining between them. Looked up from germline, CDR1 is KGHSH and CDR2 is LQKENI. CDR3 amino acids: CASSPLRETQYF. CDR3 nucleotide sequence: TGTGCCAGCTCACCACTGAGGGAGACCCAGTACTTC.

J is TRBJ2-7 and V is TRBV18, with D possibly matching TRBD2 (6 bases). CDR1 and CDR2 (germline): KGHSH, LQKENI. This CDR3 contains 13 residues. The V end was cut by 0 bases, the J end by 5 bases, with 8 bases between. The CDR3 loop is CASSPPPGDEQYF. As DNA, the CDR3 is TGTGCCAGCTCACCACCCCCGGGGGACGAGCAGTACTTC.

CDR3 protein: CASLGAGGLGGELFF. The CDR3 DNA sequence: TGTGCCTCGCTGGGAGCGGGAGGTCTAGGGGGGGAGCTGTTTTTT. This chain connects TRBV30 to TRBJ2-2, with 9 bases lining up with TRBD2. The CDR3 runs to 15 residues. The V segment lost 7 bases and the J segment 8 bases; nucleotides outside the gene matches: 14. Germline assignment: CDR1 GTSNPN and CDR2 SVGIG (reference sequence).

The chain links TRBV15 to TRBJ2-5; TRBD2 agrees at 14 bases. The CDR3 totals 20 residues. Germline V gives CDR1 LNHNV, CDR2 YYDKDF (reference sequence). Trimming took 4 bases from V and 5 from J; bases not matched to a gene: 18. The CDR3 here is CATSTKETGTSGSWGETQYF. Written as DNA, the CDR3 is TGTGCCACCAGCACAAAGGAAACCGGGACTAGCGGGAGTTGGGGGGAGACCCAGTACTTC.

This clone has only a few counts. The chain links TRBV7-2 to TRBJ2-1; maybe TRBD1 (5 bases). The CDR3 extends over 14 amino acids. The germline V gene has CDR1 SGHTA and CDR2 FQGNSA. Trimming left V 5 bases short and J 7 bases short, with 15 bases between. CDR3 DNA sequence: TGTGCCAGCAGCCCTTGGCAGGGCCGGAATGAGCAGTTCTTC. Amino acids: CASSPWQGRNEQFF.

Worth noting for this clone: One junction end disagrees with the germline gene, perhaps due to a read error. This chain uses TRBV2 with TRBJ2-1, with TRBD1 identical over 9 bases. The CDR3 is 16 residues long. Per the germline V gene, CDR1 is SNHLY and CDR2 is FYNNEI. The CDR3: CASGKGRDRVYDEQFF. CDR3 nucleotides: TGTGCCAGCGGCAAGGGGCGGGACAGGGTCTACGATGAGCAGTTCTTC.

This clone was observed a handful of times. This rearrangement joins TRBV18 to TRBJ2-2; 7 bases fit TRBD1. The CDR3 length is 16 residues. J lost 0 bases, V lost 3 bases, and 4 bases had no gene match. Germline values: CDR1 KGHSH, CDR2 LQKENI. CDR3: CASSPGTDTNTGELFF. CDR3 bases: TGTGCCAGCTCACCTGGGACAGACACGAACACCGGGGAGCTGTTTTTT.

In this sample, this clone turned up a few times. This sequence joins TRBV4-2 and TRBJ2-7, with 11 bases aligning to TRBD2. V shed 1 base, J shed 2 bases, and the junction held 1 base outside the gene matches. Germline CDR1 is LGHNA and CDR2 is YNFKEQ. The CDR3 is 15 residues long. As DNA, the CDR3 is TGTGCCAGCAGCCAAGGACTAGCGGGAACCTACGAGCAGTACTTC. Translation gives CASSQGLAGTYEQYF.

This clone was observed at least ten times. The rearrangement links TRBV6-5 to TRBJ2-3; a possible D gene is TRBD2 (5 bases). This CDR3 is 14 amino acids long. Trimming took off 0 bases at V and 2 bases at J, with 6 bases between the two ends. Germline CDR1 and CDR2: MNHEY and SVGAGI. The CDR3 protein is CASSYSRATDTQYF. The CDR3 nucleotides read TGTGCCAGCAGTTACTCGCGGGCCACAGATACGCAGTATTTT.